This T cell receptor beta chain was recorded in a study of Graves' ophthalmopathy and Graves' hyperthyroidism. Whole-study findings and limits: A classifier, a 13-signature model, separated ophthalmopathy from stable hyperthyroidism with nearly 90% sensitivity and 65% to 83% specificity.

Amplification of TCR beta CDR3 regions used RNA transcripts. First-round RT-PCR employed HTBI primers, with a second-round multiplex PCR after it. TCRdb re-derived calls from the multiplex PCR reads in MiXCR, one entry per CDR3 protein. In the table there are 600,000 to 950,000 distinct CDR3 sequences, 40% of which are singletons. In the case of this clonotype: Its antigen is as yet unknown.

The CDR3 runs to 14 residues. Per germline, CDR1 SGHKS and CDR2 YYEKEE (reference sequence). With 4 bases clipped from V and 6 bases from J, the junction kept 10 bases outside the gene matches. The TCR sequence derives from an adult man with Graves' ophthalmopathy. Sample: peripheral blood. The V call is TRBV5-5, the J call TRBJ2-7, with 7 bases aligning to TRBD1. The CDR3 protein is CASSTRDSPPEQYF. Written as DNA, the CDR3 is TGTGCCAGCAGCACCCGGGACAGCCCACCCGAGCAGTACTTC. Together with reference TRBV5-5 and TRBJ2-7, the CDR3 gives the full variable domain: DAGVTQSPTHLIKTRGQQVTLRCSPISGHKSVSWYQQVLGQGPQFIFQYYEKEERGRGNFPDRFSARQFPNYSSELNVNALLLGDSALYLCASSTRDSPPEQYFGPGTRLTVT.